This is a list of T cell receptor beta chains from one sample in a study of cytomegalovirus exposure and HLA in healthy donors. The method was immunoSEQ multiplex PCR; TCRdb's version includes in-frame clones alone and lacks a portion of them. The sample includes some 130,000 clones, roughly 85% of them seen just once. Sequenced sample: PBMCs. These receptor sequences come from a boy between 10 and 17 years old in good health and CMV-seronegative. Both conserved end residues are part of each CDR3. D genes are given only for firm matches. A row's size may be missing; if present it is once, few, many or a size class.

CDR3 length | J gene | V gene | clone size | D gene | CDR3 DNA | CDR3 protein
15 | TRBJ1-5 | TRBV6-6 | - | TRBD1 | TGTGCCAGCAGCTTCGGGACAGGGGTCAATCAGCCCCAGCATTTT | CASSFGTGVNQPQHF
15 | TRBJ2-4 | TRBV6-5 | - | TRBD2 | TGTGCCAGCAGAAGAGCGGGAGGAGCCAAAAACATTCAGTACTTC | CASRRAGGAKNIQYF
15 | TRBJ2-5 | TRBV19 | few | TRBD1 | TGTGCCAGTAGTATGACAGGACAGGGATTGGAGACCCAGTACTTC | CASSMTGQGLETQYF
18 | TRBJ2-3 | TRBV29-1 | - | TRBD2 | TGCAGCGTTGAAGGTCCTCTGGGGACTAGCGGGAGTACAGATACGCAGTATTTT | CSVEGPLGTSGSTDTQYF
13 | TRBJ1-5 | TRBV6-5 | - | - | TGTGCCAGCAGGGGACTTAGCAATCAGCCCCAGCATTTT | CASRGLSNQPQHF
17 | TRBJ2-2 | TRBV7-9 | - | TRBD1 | TGTGCCAGCAGTTCAGAGGGGACAGGGGAGGACACCGGGGAGCTGTTTTTT | CASSSEGTGEDTGELFF
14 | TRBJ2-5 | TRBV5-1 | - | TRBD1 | TGCGCCAGCAGCTTACGACAGGGGCAAGAGACCCAGTACTTC | CASSLRQGQETQYF
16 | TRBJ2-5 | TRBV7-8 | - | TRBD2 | TGTGCCAGCAGCGGGTCCGGGACTAGCGGGAGGGAGACCCAGTACTTC | CASSGSGTSGRETQYF
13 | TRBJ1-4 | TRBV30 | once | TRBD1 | TGTGCCTGGAGTATTACGGACAGGGGATCGCTGTTTTTT | CAWSITDRGSLFF
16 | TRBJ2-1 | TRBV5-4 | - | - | TGTGCCAGCAGTTCCTTAGCGGAGTCGCCTTACAATGAGCAGTTCTTC | CASSSLAESPYNEQFF
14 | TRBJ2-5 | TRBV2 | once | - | TGTGCCAGCAGCCCCGGGACGGGGAGGGAGACCCAGTACTTC | CASSPGTGRETQYF
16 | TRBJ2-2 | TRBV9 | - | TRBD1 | TGTGCCAGCAGCCCTCGACAGGGCACGAACACCGGGGAGCTGTTTTTT | CASSPRQGTNTGELFF
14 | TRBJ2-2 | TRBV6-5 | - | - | TGTGCCGCACGCGGGACGTTGAACACCGGGGAGCTGTTTTTT | CAARGTLNTGELFF
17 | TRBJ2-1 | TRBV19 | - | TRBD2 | TGTGCCAGTAGTACCTCCGGACTAGCGGGAGATACAAATGAGCAGTTCTTC | CASSTSGLAGDTNEQFF
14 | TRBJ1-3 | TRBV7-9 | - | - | TGTGCCAGCAGCAAGTACGGCTCTGGAAACACCATATATTTT | CASSKYGSGNTIYF
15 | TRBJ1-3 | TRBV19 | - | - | TGTGCCAGTAGTATGCCAGGGATCGTCGGAAACACCATATATTTT | CASSMPGIVGNTIYF
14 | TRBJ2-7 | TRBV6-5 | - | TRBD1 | TGTGCCAGCAGTTATCAGGGGGCCTCCTACGAGCAGTACTTC | CASSYQGASYEQYF
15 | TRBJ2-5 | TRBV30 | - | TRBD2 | TGTGCCTGGAGTGGAGGACTAGCGGAACAAGAGACCCAGTACTTC | CAWSGGLAEQETQYF
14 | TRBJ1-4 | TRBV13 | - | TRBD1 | TGTGCCAGCAGCCCAGGGACAGGGGATGAAAAACTGTTTTTT | CASSPGTGDEKLFF
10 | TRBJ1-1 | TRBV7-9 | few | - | TGTGCCAGCAGCTTATATGAAGCTTTCTTT | CASSLYEAFF